The table lists the clone carrying this T cell receptor beta chain with a few counts. Its antigen is not known. These data belong to a study of T cells in Graves' hyperthyroidism and ophthalmopathy. Study-wide points: Blood also carried most thyroid clonotypes expanded above 0.001. From stable hyperthyroidism, ophthalmopathy was set apart by a 13 V-J model.

The study based diagnoses on clinical symptoms, serum thyroxine and TRAb, thyroid ultrasound and orbital computed tomography. Using RNA transcripts as the source, TCR beta CDR3 regions were amplified. First-round RT-PCR of the TCR CDR3 relied on the HTBI primer set. MiXCR, applied by TCRdb to the multiplex PCR reads, yields one record per CDR3 protein. This sample yields 650,000 to 800,000 distinct CDR3 sequences, of which 45% are seen a single time; approximately 7.2% belongs to the top ten. Germline V gene sequence: CDR1 SGHAT, CDR2 FQNNGV. V was cut by 5 bases and J by 8 bases, with 18 bases left in between. The CDR3 covers 14 residues.

V and J are TRBV11-2 and TRBJ1-2; possibly TRBD1 for D (5 bases). The sequence derives from an adult man with Graves' disease, either hyperthyroidism or ophthalmopathy (not recorded which). Specimen: peripheral blood or thyroid tissue (not recorded which). CDR3 amino acids: CASSDGPGTYGYTF. CDR3 DNA sequence: TGTGCCAGCAGCGATGGACCAGGGACCTACGGCTACACCTTC.